The clone carrying this T cell receptor beta chain was picked up a small number of times. The antigen is undetermined. The data were taken from a study of T cells in Graves' hyperthyroidism and ophthalmopathy. General study results and limits: Among thyroid clonotypes expanded above 0.001, most also appeared in blood.

The length of the CDR3 is 14 residues. Germline CDR1 is LNHDA and CDR2 is SQIVND (reference sequence). The V and J ends lost 7 bases and 6 bases, in that order; junction bases with no gene match: 8. For the diagnoses, clinical symptoms, serum thyroxine and TRAb, thyroid ultrasound and orbital computed tomography were used. What was amplified from RNA transcripts were TCR beta CDR3 regions. HTBI primers drove first-round RT-PCR of the TCR CDR3. One entry per CDR3 protein, called by TCRdb with MiXCR from the multiplex PCR reads. The repertoire holds about 480,000 distinct CDR3 sequences, about 20% seen once, with around 50% in the top ten.

The origin of this receptor is a woman in her 70s with Graves' ophthalmopathy. This chain joins TRBV19 and TRBJ2-1; TRBD2 matches 8 bases. Sequencing input: blood. CDR3: CASTPSGPGNEQFF. CDR3 coding DNA: TGTGCCAGTACCCCTAGCGGGCCAGGCAATGAGCAGTTCTTC.